These 3 T cell receptor beta chains were sequenced from one sample in a study of CD8+ T cells in alopecia areata. Sequencing relied on a cDNA template that was reverse transcribed from extracted RNA. Some clones are missing from TCRdb's copy, which holds only in-frame ones; the method was immunoSEQ multiplex PCR. The sample records around 300,000 clones, around three fifths being singletons. Treatment denoted: oral pan-JAK inhibitor, 5-10 mg twice daily. The input for sequencing was CD4+ T cells sorted from blood, taken at approximately week 52, from a patient treated with tofacitinib. Source of these receptors: a human donor with alopecia areata.

V and J are TRBV29-1 and TRBJ2-5; the D call may be TRBD1 or TRBD2 (5 bases each). Germline CDR1 SQVTM, CDR2 ANQGSEA. The CDR3 is 13 amino acids. Trimming shortened V by 7 bases and J by 2 bases, and 14 bases separated the two germline ends. CDR3 in DNA: TGCAGCGCCAGACCAGGGAGTCAAGAGACCCAGTACTTC. This sequence encodes CSARPGSQETQYF.

This clone turned up a few times. The V gene is TRBV19, the J gene TRBJ1-5, with TRBD1 matching over 9 bases. Per the germline V gene, CDR1 is LNHDA and CDR2 is SQIVND (reference sequence). There are 15 residues in the CDR3. V shed 7 bases, J shed 2 bases, and the junction held 6 bases outside the gene matches. DNA for the CDR3: TGTGCCAGTAAAACAGGGGGCGCGGGCAATCAGCCCCAGCATTTT. It is translated as CASKTGGAGNQPQHF.

The chain employs TRBV15 and TRBJ2-5; no clear D. The CDR3 contains 13 residues. Trimming pared 4 bases from V and 2 bases from J, leaving 8 bases between. Germline lookup yields CDR1 LNHNV and CDR2 YYDKDF (reference sequence). The CDR3 bases are TGTGCCACCAGCATGAGGCAGCAAGAGACCCAGTACTTC. Residues: CATSMRQQETQYF.